This T cell receptor beta chain was obtained from a study of blood T cells in healthy people across ages. V was pared by 5 bases and J by 2 bases, with 14 bases between. Per germline, CDR1 SQVTM and CDR2 ANQGSEA. The CDR3 is 14 amino acids. For the second PCR, which ran for about 7 to 11 cycles, a sample-barcoded 5' primer and a J-beta primer mix were used. TCRdb fed the 5' RACE reads into MiXCR, producing one record per CDR3 protein. The sample holds more than 900,000 distinct CDR3 sequences, around 29% seen once. This sample also appeared in a second study, on T cells of mothers and their children.

J is TRBJ2-3 and V is TRBV29-1; perhaps TRBD2 as D (6 bases). The sequenced material came from blood. The TCR comes from a woman aged 40 to 49 in good health. The CDR3 reads CSVTGTGVTDTQYF. Written as DNA, the CDR3 is TGCAGCGTTACCGGGACTGGAGTCACAGATACGCAGTATTTT.